A selection of T cell receptor beta chains follows, all from one sample in a study of cytotoxic CD8 clonotypes in ibrutinib-treated CLL. Here immunoSEQ multiplex PCR was the method, and the copy in TCRdb shows in-frame clones only, minus some. The sample lists fewer than 30,000 clones, around 69% occurring once. The specimen was PBMCs, collected at disease progression, from a patient treated with ibrutinib. These receptors were obtained from a human donor with chronic lymphocytic leukemia. Both conserved end residues are part of each CDR3. The D gene is left open where the match is weak. Clone size is given for some rows only: seen once, a few or many times, or a class if the clone is expanded.

size: NA
V: TRBV7-8
J: TRBJ1-1
D: NA
length: 13
DNA: TGTGCCAGCAGCGCCAGCAGGAACACTGAAGCTTTCTTT
CDR3: CASSASRNTEAFF

size: NA
V: TRBV7-9
J: TRBJ2-3
D: TRBD2
length: 17
DNA: TGTGCCAGCAGCTTAGGGACTAGCGGGGGGCCCACAGATACGCAGTATTTT
CDR3: CASSLGTSGGPTDTQYF

size: NA
V: TRBV28
J: TRBJ1-2
D: TRBD1
length: 15
DNA: TGTGCCAGCAGTTTACAGGGGGCACTATACTATGGCTACACCTTC
CDR3: CASSLQGALYYGYTF

size: NA
V: TRBV5-8
J: TRBJ1-1
D: NA
length: 14
DNA: TGTGCCAGCAGCTTGGGAGTGATTAACACTGAAGCTTTCTTT
CDR3: CASSLGVINTEAFF

size: NA
V: TRBV10-3
J: TRBJ1-3
D: NA
length: 15
DNA: TGTGCCATCAGTGAGTCGAGCGTCTCTGGAAACACCATATATTTT
CDR3: CAISESSVSGNTIYF

size: NA
V: TRBV2
J: TRBJ1-3
D: TRBD1
length: 16
DNA: TGTGCCAGCAGAAACGCGGGGACAGGGCCCGGAAACACCATATATTTT
CDR3: CASRNAGTGPGNTIYF

size: NA
V: TRBV5-4
J: TRBJ2-7
D: NA
length: 14
DNA: TGTGCCAGCAGCTTTGGCGGGGGCTTGTACGAGCAGTACTTC
CDR3: CASSFGGGLYEQYF

size: NA
V: TRBV7-9
J: TRBJ1-2
D: NA
length: 14
DNA: TGTGCCAGCATCAACATCGGGGGGGAAGATGGCTACACCTTC
CDR3: CASINIGGEDGYTF

size: NA
V: TRBV9
J: TRBJ1-1
D: TRBD1
length: 12
DNA: TGTGCCAGCAGCGTAGGACAGGGAGAAGCTTTCTTT
CDR3: CASSVGQGEAFF

size: NA
V: TRBV21-1
J: TRBJ1-4
D: NA
length: 16
DNA: TGTGCCAGCAGCAAGACCTGCACAGTCGATAATGAAAAACTGTTTTTT
CDR3: CASSKTCTVDNEKLFF

size: few
V: TRBV2
J: TRBJ1-2
D: NA
length: 14
DNA: TGTGCCAGCATCGACCGCCCTGGGTCCTATGGCTACACCTTC
CDR3: CASIDRPGSYGYTF

size: NA
V: TRBV5-6
J: TRBJ1-4
D: NA
length: 15
DNA: TGTGCCAGCAGCGCGCCCCCAGGGGCGGTGGGAAAACTGTTTTTT
CDR3: CASSAPPGAVGKLFF

size: NA
V: TRBV5-4
J: TRBJ1-5
D: NA
length: 14
DNA: TGTGCCAGCAGCCTTCGTGGGGAAAACCAGCCCCAGCATTTT
CDR3: CASSLRGENQPQHF

size: few
V: TRBV7-8
J: TRBJ1-4
D: NA
length: 14
DNA: TGTGCCAGCAGCTTACAGGGAACTAATGAAAAACTGTTTTTT
CDR3: CASSLQGTNEKLFF

size: few
V: TRBV5-4
J: TRBJ2-2
D: TRBD2
length: 14
DNA: TGTGCCAGCAGCTACCGGGGGGGCCCCGGGGAGCTGTTTTTT
CDR3: CASSYRGGPGELFF

size: NA
V: TRBV7-9
J: TRBJ1-1
D: NA
length: 15
DNA: TGTGCCAGCAGCTTGTCACTGAGTTGGGACACTGAAGCTTTCTTT
CDR3: CASSLSLSWDTEAFF

size: NA
V: TRBV7-3
J: TRBJ1-2
D: TRBD1
length: 14
DNA: TGTGCCAGCAGCCGGGACAGCAGGTCTTATGGCTACACCTTC
CDR3: CASSRDSRSYGYTF

size: NA
V: TRBV19
J: TRBJ1-2
D: NA
length: 13
DNA: TGTGCCAGTAGTATCAACCGATACTATGGCTACACCTTC
CDR3: CASSINRYYGYTF

size: NA
V: TRBV11-2
J: TRBJ2-7
D: NA
length: 12
DNA: TGTGCCAGCAGCACCAACAGGGACGAGCAGTACTTC
CDR3: CASSTNRDEQYF

size: NA
V: TRBV30
J: TRBJ1-2
D: NA
length: 15
DNA: TGTGCCTGGAGTGTACTCAGGGTTGGAGGGTATGGCTACACCTTC
CDR3: CAWSVLRVGGYGYTF

size: once
V: TRBV5-4
J: TRBJ1-5
D: NA
length: 13
DNA: TGTGCCAGCAGCCTGGACCAAAATCAGCCCCAGCATTTT
CDR3: CASSLDQNQPQHF

size: NA
V: TRBV7-2
J: TRBJ2-7
D: TRBD2
length: 14
DNA: TGTGCCAGCAGCTTAGATACTAGCGGGGTAGAGCAGTACTTC
CDR3: CASSLDTSGVEQYF

size: NA
V: TRBV5-8
J: TRBJ1-6
D: NA
length: 12
DNA: TGTGCCAGCAGCTTGGGGAATTCACCCCTCCACTTT
CDR3: CASSLGNSPLHF

size: NA
V: TRBV7-2
J: TRBJ1-2
D: NA
length: 13
DNA: TGTGCCAGCAGCTTAGTGGAGGGGGACGGCTACACCTTC
CDR3: CASSLVEGDGYTF

size: NA
V: TRBV19
J: TRBJ2-2
D: TRBD1
length: 14
DNA: TGTGCCAGTTCAGACAGGGGAGGCACCGGGGAGCTGTTTTTT
CDR3: CASSDRGGTGELFF

size: NA
V: TRBV18
J: TRBJ1-1
D: NA
length: 13
DNA: TGTGCCAGCTCACCCCCGACAAACACTGAAGCTTTCTTT
CDR3: CASSPPTNTEAFF

size: NA
V: TRBV9
J: TRBJ1-3
D: NA
length: 16
DNA: TGTGCCAGCAGCGTAGACGTTCCTTCCTCTGGAAACACCATATATTTT
CDR3: CASSVDVPSSGNTIYF

size: NA
V: TRBV5-1
J: TRBJ1-3
D: NA
length: 15
DNA: TGCGCCAGCAGCTTGGATCCGGGTAAAGGAAACACCATATATTTT
CDR3: CASSLDPGKGNTIYF

size: few
V: TRBV27
J: TRBJ1-2
D: NA
length: 13
DNA: TGTGCCAGCAGTTCGCGGGCAGACTATGGCTACACCTTC
CDR3: CASSSRADYGYTF

size: few
V: TRBV7-9
J: TRBJ2-2
D: NA
length: 15
DNA: TGTGCCAGCAGCTTTGGAGTTCGGGACACCGGGGAGCTGTTTTTT
CDR3: CASSFGVRDTGELFF

size: NA
V: TRBV19
J: TRBJ1-3
D: NA
length: 12
DNA: TGTGCCAGTAGCACCTCTGGAAACACCATATATTTT
CDR3: CASSTSGNTIYF

size: NA
V: TRBV4-1
J: TRBJ2-2
D: TRBD1
length: 16
DNA: TGCGCCAGCAGCCCATCCGGGACAGCGAACACCGGGGAGCTGTTTTTT
CDR3: CASSPSGTANTGELFF

size: NA
V: TRBV9
J: TRBJ2-1
D: NA
length: 13
DNA: TGTGCCAGCAGCGTAAACGGTTACAATGAGCAGTTCTTC
CDR3: CASSVNGYNEQFF

size: once
V: TRBV19
J: TRBJ2-7
D: TRBD1
length: 15
DNA: TGTGCCAGTAGTATAGTAGGGACAGGAGGCGACGAGCAGTACTTC
CDR3: CASSIVGTGGDEQYF

size: few
V: TRBV7-3
J: TRBJ2-2
D: TRBD2
length: 17
DNA: TGTGCCAGCAGCTTAGAAGCGGCTAGCGGGTCCGCCGGGGAGCTGTTTTTT
CDR3: CASSLEAASGSAGELFF

size: NA
V: TRBV5-1
J: TRBJ1-5
D: TRBD1
length: 15
DNA: TGCGCCAGCAGCTTGGGACAGGGGAATTATCAGCCCCAGCATTTT
CDR3: CASSLGQGNYQPQHF

size: NA
V: TRBV10-1
J: TRBJ1-1
D: NA
length: 15
DNA: TGCGCCAGCAGTCCTGACTTGGAGGTGAACACTGAAGCTTTCTTT
CDR3: CASSPDLEVNTEAFF

size: NA
V: TRBV15
J: TRBJ2-2
D: NA
length: 15
DNA: TGTGCCACCAGCGGGGACCAAATGAACACCGGGGAGCTGTTTTTT
CDR3: CATSGDQMNTGELFF

size: NA
V: TRBV7-9
J: TRBJ1-4
D: NA
length: 14
DNA: TGTGCCAGCAGTCCAGACAGCACTAATGAAAAACTGTTTTTT
CDR3: CASSPDSTNEKLFF

size: NA
V: TRBV9
J: TRBJ2-1
D: NA
length: 14
DNA: TGTGCCAGCAGCGACATAGCGAGGCACAATGAGCAGTTCTTC
CDR3: CASSDIARHNEQFF

size: NA
V: TRBV9
J: TRBJ2-2
D: TRBD1
length: 16
DNA: TGTGCCAGCAGCATCTGGGACAGGGTGTACACCGGGGAGCTGTTTTTT
CDR3: CASSIWDRVYTGELFF

size: NA
V: TRBV11-2
J: TRBJ1-2
D: NA
length: 14
DNA: TGTGCCAGCAGCTCACTGACAGGAGCCTATGGCTACACCTTC
CDR3: CASSSLTGAYGYTF

size: NA
V: TRBV6-5
J: TRBJ1-2
D: TRBD1
length: 13
DNA: TGTGCCAGCACCCGGACAGGATCACTTGGCTACACCTTC
CDR3: CASTRTGSLGYTF

size: NA
V: TRBV10-3
J: TRBJ1-1
D: TRBD1
length: 14
DNA: TGTGCCATCAGTGGGGGACAGATGAACACTGAAGCTTTCTTT
CDR3: CAISGGQMNTEAFF

size: NA
V: TRBV6-1
J: TRBJ1-5
D: TRBD1
length: 16
DNA: TGTGCCAGCAGTGCCCAAAACAGGGGTAGCAATCAGCCCCAGCATTTT
CDR3: CASSAQNRGSNQPQHF

size: NA
V: TRBV2
J: TRBJ2-7
D: NA
length: 12
DNA: TGTGCCATCGGACGTACCTCCTACGAGCAGTACTTC
CDR3: CAIGRTSYEQYF

size: NA
V: TRBV4-3
J: TRBJ2-2
D: NA
length: 18
DNA: TGCGCCAGCAGCCAAGATCAAGGAACAGCCTCTATACCCGGGGAGCTGTTTTTT
CDR3: CASSQDQGTASIPGELFF

size: NA
V: TRBV6-5
J: TRBJ2-7
D: NA
length: 15
DNA: TGTGCCAGCAGTTACCGGCGGAGCGTAGCCTACGAGCAGTACTTC
CDR3: CASSYRRSVAYEQYF

size: NA
V: TRBV19
J: TRBJ2-5
D: NA
length: 13
DNA: TGTGCCAGTAAGGTGGCAGGGACGGAGACCCAGTACTTC
CDR3: CASKVAGTETQYF

size: NA
V: TRBV19
J: TRBJ2-1
D: TRBD2
length: 13
DNA: TGTGCCAGTAGATTAGCGGGGGACAATGAGCAGTTCTTC
CDR3: CASRLAGDNEQFF

size: NA
V: TRBV4-3
J: TRBJ2-7
D: TRBD2
length: 15
DNA: TGCGCCAGCAGCCAAGATAGAGCGGGAGCCTACGAGCAGTACTTC
CDR3: CASSQDRAGAYEQYF

size: NA
V: TRBV29-1
J: TRBJ2-7
D: NA
length: 12
DNA: TGCAGCGTCAAACCAGGGGACTACGAGCAGTACTTC
CDR3: CSVKPGDYEQYF

size: few
V: TRBV6-1
J: TRBJ1-2
D: NA
length: 14
DNA: TGTGCCAGCAGTGAACGGCAGGGCCACTATGGCTACACCTTC
CDR3: CASSERQGHYGYTF

size: NA
V: TRBV2
J: TRBJ1-5
D: NA
length: 14
DNA: TGTGCCACGGAAACAGGGCCCGGCAATCAGCCCCAGCATTTT
CDR3: CATETGPGNQPQHF

size: few
V: TRBV7-3
J: TRBJ1-6
D: TRBD1
length: 14
DNA: TGTGCCAGCAGCTCCAGGGGGCCCAATTCACCCCTCCACTTT
CDR3: CASSSRGPNSPLHF

size: NA
V: TRBV5-4
J: TRBJ1-2
D: NA
length: 13
DNA: TGTGCCAGCAGCCATGGGGCCCGGGACGGCTACACCTTC
CDR3: CASSHGARDGYTF